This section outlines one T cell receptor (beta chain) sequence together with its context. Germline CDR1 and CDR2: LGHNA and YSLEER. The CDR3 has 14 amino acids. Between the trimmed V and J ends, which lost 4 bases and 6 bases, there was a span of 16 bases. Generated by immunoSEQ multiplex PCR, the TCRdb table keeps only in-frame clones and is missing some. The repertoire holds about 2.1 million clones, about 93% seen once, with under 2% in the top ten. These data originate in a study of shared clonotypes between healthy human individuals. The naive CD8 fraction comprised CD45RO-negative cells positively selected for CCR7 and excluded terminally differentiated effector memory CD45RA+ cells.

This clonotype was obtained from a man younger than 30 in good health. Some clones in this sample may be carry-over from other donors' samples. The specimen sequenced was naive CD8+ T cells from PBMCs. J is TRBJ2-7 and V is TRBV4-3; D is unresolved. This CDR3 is CASSLALAAVEQYF. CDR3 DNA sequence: TGCGCCAGCAGCCTAGCACTCGCGGCGGTCGAGCAGTACTTC.